The next 14 T cell receptor beta chains were all read from a single sample in a study of T cells in Graves' hyperthyroidism and ophthalmopathy. The TCR beta CDR3 regions underwent amplification using RNA transcripts as the source. Carried out on the TCR CDR3, a first-round RT-PCR used the HTBI primer set. One entry per CDR3 protein, called by TCRdb with MiXCR from the multiplex PCR reads. Of more than 300,000 distinct CDR3 sequences listed, about 18% are singletons. Sequenced input: blood. The receptors derive from a woman in her twenties or thirties with Graves' hyperthyroidism that later progressed to Graves' ophthalmopathy.

This clonotype was seen ten or more times. The chain uses TRBV27 and TRBJ2-7, with TRBD2 matching over 13 bases. Looked up from germline, CDR1 is MNHEY and CDR2 is SMNVEV (reference sequence). The CDR3 sequence is 16 residues long. V shed 5 bases, J shed 6 bases, and the junction held 10 bases outside the gene matches. The CDR3 loop is CASSTLLAGGPGEQYF. As DNA, the CDR3 is TGTGCCAGCAGTACGCTACTAGCGGGAGGGCCGGGCGAGCAGTACTTC.

This clonotype was seen only a few times. The chain couples TRBV7-9 to TRBJ1-4; D gene uncertain. Germline loops: CDR1 SEHNR, CDR2 FQNEAQ (reference sequence). CDR3 size: 15 residues. The ends were cut back, 0 bases at V and 5 bases at J, with 10 bases in the middle. CDR3 loop: CASSLAAFLNEKLFF. The CDR3 DNA follows: TGTGCCAGCAGCTTAGCGGCGTTCCTAAATGAAAAACTGTTTTTT.

This clonotype was observed many times. The chain recombines TRBV5-1 with TRBJ2-1; no clear D gene. CDR3 size: 13 residues. V was trimmed by 4 bases and J by 3 bases, leaving 8 bases between them. The V gene's germline CDR1 is SGHRS and CDR2 YFSETQ. The CDR3 bases are TGCGCCAGCAGCGGGGAAGGCTACAATGAGCAGTTCTTC. Encoded protein: CASSGEGYNEQFF.

Comment on this clonotype: A much larger clone sits a single nucleotide away, making a read error possible. This sequence joins TRBV27 and TRBJ1-3; D might be TRBD1 (5 bases). Per germline, CDR1 MNHEY and CDR2 SMNVEV (reference sequence). This CDR3 has 14 residues. Here the CDR3 reads CASKPSGTQNTVYF. Here the CDR3 DNA reads TGTGCCAGCAAACCCTCCGGGACTCAAAACACCGTATATTTT.

This clonotype came up a few times. The V gene is TRBV19, the J gene TRBJ2-1, with 11 bases fitting TRBD1. With 6 bases clipped from V and 8 bases from J, the junction kept 9 bases outside the gene matches. The CDR3 covers 15 residues. Germline lookup yields CDR1 LNHDA and CDR2 SQIVND (reference sequence). In nucleotides, the CDR3 is TGTGCCAGTAGCCATGGACAGGGGGCTGGTGATGAGCAGTTCTTC. Its protein is CASSHGQGAGDEQFF.

This rearrangement joins TRBV28 to TRBJ2-2; TRBD1 aligns across 8 bases. Germline-derived CDR1 and CDR2 are MDHEN and SYDVKM. CDR3 length: 17 residues. V lost 5 bases to trimming and J lost 6 bases; unmatched junction nucleotides: 14. The CDR3 reads CASSPDRGFRWSGELFF. The CDR3 DNA follows: TGTGCCAGCAGTCCCGACAGGGGTTTCCGATGGTCCGGGGAGCTGTTTTTT.

This clonotype was seen only a few times. The V and J genes are TRBV11-2 and TRBJ1-2; TRBD1 might be the D (5 bases). Germline V lookup: CDR1 SGHAT, CDR2 FQNNGV. V was clipped by 5 bases and J by 5 bases, with 12 bases between them. This CDR3 is built from 13 residues. The CDR3 nucleotides are TGTGCCAGCAGCCAGAACAGGAAGTATGGCTACACCTTC. Translated, it gives CASSQNRKYGYTF.

This clonotype was seen a handful of times. The chain is built from TRBV6-1 and TRBJ1-5; D is perhaps TRBD1 (6 bases). Germline CDR1 MNHNS, CDR2 SASEGT. The CDR3 has 14 residues. Trimming removed 5 bases at V and 0 bases at J, with 8 bases between. The CDR3 sequence: CASSRQVSNQPQHF. The CDR3 DNA follows: TGTGCCAGCAGTCGACAGGTTAGCAATCAGCCCCAGCATTTT.

The V call is TRBV7-9, the J call TRBJ2-2; TRBD1 agrees at 9 bases. This CDR3 comprises 14 residues. V was pared by 4 bases and J by 7 bases, with 4 bases of the junction left unmatched. CDR1 is SEHNR, CDR2 FQNEAQ, per germline (reference sequence). CDR3 nucleotide sequence: TGTGCCAGCAGCTCCCCGACAGGGGGCGGGGAGCTGTTTTTT. This encodes CASSSPTGGGELFF. The entire variable domain, with the rest obtained from reference TRBV7-9 and TRBJ2-2, is as follows: DTGVSQNPRHKITKRGQNVTFRCDPISEHNRLYWYRQTLGQGPEFLTYFQNEAQLEKSRLLSDRFSAERPKGSFSTLEIQRTEQGDSAMYLCASSSPTGGGELFFGEGSRLTVL.

The chain uses TRBV20-1 and TRBJ1-2; 11 nucleotides agree with TRBD1. The V gene end was trimmed by 1 base and the J gene end by 4 bases; junction bases not matched to a gene: 8. Germline CDR1 DFQATT, CDR2 SNEGSKA (reference sequence). The CDR3 contains 16 residues. The DNA for the CDR3 is TGCAGTGCTAGAGTTATTGGACAGGGGGCCGGCTATGGCTACACCTTC. This codes for CSARVIGQGAGYGYTF.

V usage is TRBV4-1 and J usage is TRBJ2-3; 12 nucleotides align to TRBD2. V was pared by 3 bases and J by 4 bases, with 8 bases of the junction left unmatched. CDR1 is MGHRA and CDR2 is YSYEKL in the germline V gene. The CDR3 is 17 residues long. Here the CDR3 DNA reads TGCGCCAGCAGCCAGCTAGCGGGAGGGCCGATGGCAGATACGCAGTATTTT. This translates into CASSQLAGGPMADTQYF.

This clonotype was seen ten or more times. The chain employs TRBV20-1 and TRBJ1-4; unclear D gene. The CDR3 covers 13 residues. The germline V gene has CDR1 DFQATT and CDR2 SNEGSKA (reference sequence). V was trimmed by 4 bases and J by 6 bases, leaving 12 bases between them. The DNA for the CDR3 is TGCAGTGCTAAGAACAGAGAAGATGAAAAACTGTTTTTT. Translated: CSAKNREDEKLFF.

The V call is TRBV28, the J call TRBJ1-2; 9 nucleotides line up with TRBD1. After removal of 6 bases from V and 4 bases from J, the junction contained 12 bases not matched to a gene. The CDR3 runs 16 residues. Germline assignment: CDR1 MDHEN and CDR2 SYDVKM. The CDR3 is CASRAETGTGPYGYTF. CDR3 sequence (DNA): TGTGCCAGCAGGGCAGAGACCGGGACAGGGCCCTATGGCTACACCTTC.

This clonotype has ten or more counts. V and J are TRBV27 and TRBJ1-1, with a weak D call TRBD1 (5 bases). V was pared by 5 bases and J by 6 bases, with 22 bases between. CDR1 MNHEY and CDR2 SMNVEV come from the germline V gene (reference sequence). The length of the CDR3 is 16 residues. The CDR3 DNA reads as TGTGCCAGCAGTCCACACGCAGGGATTAGTGTCCCTGAAGCTTTCTTT. It yields the protein CASSPHAGISVPEAFF.